The 14 T cell receptor beta chains reported below all come from one sample, sequenced in a study of CD8+CD57+ T cells in acquired aplastic anemia. Template material for TCR beta VDJ and CDR3 profiling consisted of genomic DNA. Each CDR3 protein is one row after TCRdb ran MiXCR on the reads. The sample records 75,000 to 100,000 distinct CDR3 sequences, less than 75% being singletons. Patients who underwent sequencing had shown CD8+CD57+ cell expansion by flow cytometry. Sequencing used sorted CD4+, CD8+, or CD8+CD57+ T cells (not recorded which) from PBMCs. These receptor sequences come from a human donor with aplastic anemia.

The chain is built from TRBV19 and TRBJ2-3, with 7 bases aligning to TRBD2. Germline V CDR1 and CDR2: LNHDA, SQIVND (reference sequence). The CDR3 loop spans 15 amino acids. With V trimmed by 11 bases and J by 3 bases, 14 bases remained unmatched. The CDR3 reads CASASSGDGTDTQYF. CDR3 nucleotide sequence: TGTGCCTCCGCTTCTAGCGGAGACGGGACAGATACGCAGTATTTT.

The sample holds many counts of this clonotype. The V and J genes are TRBV20-1 and TRBJ2-5, with D hard to call. The CDR3 length is 15 residues. The germline V gene has CDR1 DFQATT and CDR2 SNEGSKA (reference sequence). Trimming left V 3 bases short and J 5 bases short, with 19 bases between. CDR3 coding DNA: TGCAGTGCTAGTTCACCCGGCGAAGTCCTTGAGACCCAGTACTTC. This sequence encodes CSASSPGEVLETQYF.

The chain links TRBV5-4 to TRBJ1-2, with D unresolved. There are 14 residues in the CDR3. The germline CDR1 and CDR2 sequences are SGHNT and YYREEE (reference sequence). Trimming removed 2 bases at V and 3 bases at J, with 11 bases between. CDR3 coding DNA: TGTGCCAGCAGCTTTCGGGCAGCTGACTATGGCTACACCTTC. Its translation: CASSFRAADYGYTF.

With regard to this clonotype: Lacking the conserved final phenylalanine or tryptophan, this CDR3 likely reflects a read error. The chain uses TRBV29-1 and TRBJ2-2; tentatively, D is TRBD1 (7 bases). This CDR3 has 14 amino acids. Per germline, CDR1 SQVTM and CDR2 ANQGSEA. The ends were cut back, 6 bases at V and 0 bases at J, with 11 bases in the middle. The CDR3 loop reads CSVRGQTNTGELFS. CDR3 bases: TGCAGCGTGCGGGGACAGACGAACACCGGGGAGCTGTTTTCT.

This clonotype was seen a few times. The rearrangement links TRBV11-1 to TRBJ2-3; 11 nucleotides match TRBD2. Germline V gene lookup returns CDR1 SGHAT and CDR2 FQDESV (reference sequence). The CDR3 is 15 residues long. The trim removed 6 bases at V and 8 bases at J, leaving 10 bases unmatched. Here the CDR3 reads CASRPTSGEGVTQYF. The CDR3 DNA reads TGTGCCAGCAGGCCGACTAGCGGGGAGGGAGTTACGCAGTATTTT.

The chain joins TRBV20-1 to TRBJ1-6; 8 positions agree with TRBD1. The CDR3 length is 14 residues. V was clipped by 3 bases and J by 11 bases; unmatched bases: 9. Germline loops: CDR1 DFQATT, CDR2 SNEGSKA (reference sequence). CDR3 in DNA: TGCAGTGCTAGGCAGGACAGGGTCTGGGCACCCCTCCACTTT. It specifies CSARQDRVWAPLHF.

Regarding this clonotype: One end of the junction varies from germline; a read error may be responsible. The chain employs TRBV11-1 and TRBJ1-1; possible D gene TRBD1, 5 bases. The CDR3 sequence is 15 residues long. Germline V gives CDR1 SGHAT, CDR2 FQDESV (reference sequence). The CDR3 is CASSPPVRVNTEAFF. CDR3 in DNA: TGTGCCAGCAGCCCACCGGTCAGGGTGAACACTGAAGCCTTCTTT.

This clonotype was counted once. It may be a read error: a sequence one base away is much more abundant. The chain is built from TRBV10-1 and TRBJ1-2; D remains ambiguous. From germline, CDR1 is WNHNN and CDR2 SYGVQD (reference sequence). The CDR3 is made up of 10 amino acids. CDR3 DNA: TGCGTCAGCAGTGAAGGTGGCTACACCTTC. Encoded protein: CVSSEGGYTF.

The chain joins TRBV20-1 to TRBJ2-3, with 8 bases aligning to TRBD1. The CDR3 extends over 13 amino acids. The trim removed 4 bases at V and 5 bases at J, leaving 5 bases unmatched. In germline, CDR1 is DFQATT, CDR2 SNEGSKA (reference sequence). The CDR3 reads CSAIGTGQDTQYF. The CDR3 bases are TGCAGTGCTATCGGGACAGGCCAAGATACGCAGTATTTT.

This clonotype was seen more than once but under ten times. The chain carries TRBV19 and TRBJ1-1, with 10 nucleotides matching TRBD1. V shed 5 bases, J shed 2 bases, and the junction held 8 bases outside the gene matches. Germline V gene lookup returns CDR1 LNHDA and CDR2 SQIVND (reference sequence). The CDR3 spans 16 residues. This chain's CDR3 is CASSWQRDRGNTEAFF. CDR3 nucleotide sequence: TGTGCCAGTAGTTGGCAGCGGGACAGGGGCAACACTGAAGCTTTCTTT.

The V call is TRBV13, the J call TRBJ2-7, with D hard to call. Germline V lookup: CDR1 PRHDT, CDR2 FYEKMQ (reference sequence). The V gene lost 2 bases and the J gene lost 2 bases, with 10 bases spanning the gap. The CDR3 has 14 residues. This CDR3 reads CASSLSRQTYEQYF. CDR3 DNA sequence: TGTGCCAGCAGCTTAAGTCGGCAGACCTACGAGCAGTACTTC.

On this clonotype itself: A read error is likely, as this CDR3 ends without the conserved phenylalanine or tryptophan. The chain links TRBV2 to TRBJ1-5; D remains unclear. V dropped 1 base and J dropped 0 bases, with 7 bases sitting between them. CDR1 is SNHLY, CDR2 FYNNEI, per germline. The CDR3 sequence is 15 residues long. The CDR3 coding sequence is TGTGCCAGCAGTGAAGGAGCTTATAGCAATCAGCCCCAGCATCTT. Its protein is CASSEGAYSNQPQHL.

The chain carries TRBV6-2 or TRBV6-3 and TRBJ2-3; maybe TRBD1 (6 bases). The CDR3 covers 13 residues. The germline V gene has CDR1 MNHEY and CDR2 SVGEGT. V lost 5 bases and J 3 bases, leaving 9 bases between the germline ends. The CDR3 bases are TGTGCCAGCAGTGAGGGGGAAACAGATACGCAGTATTTT. It codes for CASSEGETDTQYF.

This clonotype occurred a few times. This chain links TRBV2 with TRBJ2-3, with 8 bases matching TRBD2. Germline CDR1 reads SNHLY; CDR2 reads FYNNEI. With 10 bases clipped from V and 2 bases from J, the junction kept 11 bases outside the gene matches. CDR3 length: 15 amino acids. The CDR3 nucleotides are TGTGCCACCTTGAGAGCGGGAGTCCCCACAGATACGCAGTATTTT. It translates to CATLRAGVPTDTQYF.